What follows are 9 T cell receptor beta chains derived from one specimen sequenced in a study of control samples from healthy donors and cancer patients. Profiling relied on immunoSEQ multiplex PCR, and the TCRdb table lists in-frame clones only, not all of them. Found here are approximately 150,000 clones, about 90% of them singletons; the top ten hold roughly 3.1%. The source material was blood. These receptors all come from a man under 40 in good health.

On this clone itself: At the DNA level, this CDR3 is encoded by other sequences in the same sample as well. The chain recombines TRBV9 with TRBJ2-3, with 7 nucleotides matching TRBD2. Germline assignment: CDR1 SGDLS and CDR2 YYNGEE. J gave up 3 bases and V 0 bases, and 7 bases lay outside the gene matches. The CDR3 consists of 16 residues. CDR3 nucleotide sequence: TGTGCCAGCAGCGTAGTGTCGGGGGGAGGAACAGATACGCAGTATTTT. Protein product: CASSVVSGGGTDTQYF.

This clone was counted only a few times. V and J are TRBV27 and TRBJ1-1; D uncertain. Germline lookup yields CDR1 MNHEY and CDR2 SMNVEV (reference sequence). The V gene lost 0 bases and the J gene lost 0 bases, with 5 bases spanning the gap. The CDR3 has 14 amino acids. DNA of the CDR3: TGTGCCAGCAGTTTATCGCGGGTGAACACTGAAGCTTTCTTT. Its translation: CASSLSRVNTEAFF.

This clone was counted once. This rearrangement joins TRBV6-4 to TRBJ1-2, with D possibly matching TRBD1 (6 bases). The CDR3 is made up of 14 amino acids. The V end lost 4 bases, the J end lost 7 bases, and 16 bases lay between the germline ends. Looked up from germline, CDR1 is MRHNA and CDR2 is SNTAGT. The CDR3 is CASSAEGGAGGYTF. CDR3 DNA sequence: TGTGCCAGCAGTGCGGAGGGGGGCGCGGGTGGCTACACCTTC.

CDR3 coding DNA: TGTGCCAGCGCCCATCTGGGGGCGGAGAACATTCAGTACTTC. Translation: CASAHLGAENIQYF. The V and J genes are TRBV19 and TRBJ2-4, with TRBD1 as a possible D gene (6 bases). The V end lost 9 bases, the J end lost 7 bases, and 19 bases lay between the germline ends. Per germline, CDR1 LNHDA and CDR2 SQIVND (reference sequence). The CDR3 loop spans 14 amino acids.

The genes are TRBV6-6 and TRBJ2-7; D not resolved. Looked up from germline, CDR1 is MNHNY and CDR2 is SVGAGI (reference sequence). The CDR3 length is 15 residues. The ends were cut back, 2 bases at V and 2 bases at J, with 13 bases in the middle. The chain's CDR3 is CASSYVQETTYEQYF. The CDR3 nucleotides are TGTGCCAGCAGTTACGTCCAGGAGACGACCTACGAGCAGTACTTC.

Worth noting for this clone: One end of the junction does not line up with germline, which may come from a read error. The rearrangement uses TRBV27 and TRBJ2-7; perhaps TRBD2 as D (6 bases). Germline-derived CDR1 and CDR2 are MNHEY and SMNVEV (reference sequence). This CDR3 contains 14 residues. This chain's CDR3 is CASSISRTTYEQYF. CDR3 DNA: TGTGCCAGCAGTATATCTCGGACTACCTACGAGCAGTACTTC.

This chain joins TRBV5-8 and TRBJ2-3; weak D call: TRBD2 (6 bases). Germline CDR1 is SGHTS and CDR2 is YDEGEE. V was clipped by 4 bases and J by 1 base, with 7 bases between them. This CDR3 has 13 amino acids. The chain's CDR3 is CASSRRGTDTQYF. The CDR3 coding sequence is TGTGCCAGCAGCCGGAGGGGCACAGATACGCAGTATTTT.

This clone is a singleton in its sample. The genes are TRBV25-1 and TRBJ1-5; no definite D call. The germline V and J ends were trimmed by 4 bases and 6 bases, with 7 bases remaining between them. The CDR3 has 12 residues. The V gene's germline CDR1 is MGHDK and CDR2 SYGVNS. In nucleotides, the CDR3 is TGTGCCAGCAGTGGCGGGAGTCAGCCCCAGCATTTT. Translated: CASSGGSQPQHF. Using reference TRBV25-1 and TRBJ1-5 for the parts outside the CDR3, the full variable domain is EADIYQTPRYLVIGTGKKITLECSQTMGHDKMYWYQQDPGMELHLIHYSYGVNSTEKGDLSSESTVSRIRTEHFPLTLESARPSHTSQYLCASSGGSQPQHFGDGTRLSIL.

The CDR3 protein is CSVFGGAYYGYTF. CDR3 nucleotides: TGCAGCGTTTTCGGGGGCGCGTACTATGGCTACACCTTC. The rearrangement links TRBV29-1 to TRBJ1-2, with a weak D call TRBD1 (6 bases). The germline V gene has CDR1 SQVTM and CDR2 ANQGSEA. This CDR3 region has 13 residues. V was trimmed by 5 bases and J by 3 bases, leaving 13 bases between them.